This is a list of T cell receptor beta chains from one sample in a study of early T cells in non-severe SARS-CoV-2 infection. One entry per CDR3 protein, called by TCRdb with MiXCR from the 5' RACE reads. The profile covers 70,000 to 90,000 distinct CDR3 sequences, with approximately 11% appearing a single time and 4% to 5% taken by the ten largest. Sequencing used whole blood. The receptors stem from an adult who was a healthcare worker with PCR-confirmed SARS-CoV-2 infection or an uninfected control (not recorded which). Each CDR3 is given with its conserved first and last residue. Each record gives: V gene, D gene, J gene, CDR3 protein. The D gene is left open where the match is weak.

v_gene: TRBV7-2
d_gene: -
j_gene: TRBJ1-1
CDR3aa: CASSPTQGTLFYTEAFF

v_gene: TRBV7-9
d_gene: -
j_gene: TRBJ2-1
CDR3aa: CASSLTRGEQFF

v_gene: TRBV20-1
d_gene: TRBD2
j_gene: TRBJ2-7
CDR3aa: CSAQPTSGVLNYEQYF

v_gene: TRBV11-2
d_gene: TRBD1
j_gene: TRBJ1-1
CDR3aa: CASSPQDRGDTEAFF

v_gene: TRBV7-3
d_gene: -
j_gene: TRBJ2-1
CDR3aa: CASSLVPSSYNEQFF

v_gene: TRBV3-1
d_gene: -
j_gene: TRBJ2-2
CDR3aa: CASANTGELFF

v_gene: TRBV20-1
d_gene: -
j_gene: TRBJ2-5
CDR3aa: CSARDWGDQETQYF

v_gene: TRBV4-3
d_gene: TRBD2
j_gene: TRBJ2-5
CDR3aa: CASSQEGSGAKETQYF

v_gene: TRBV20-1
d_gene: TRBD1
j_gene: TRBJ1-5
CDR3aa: CSARSGTGGPLSNQPQHF

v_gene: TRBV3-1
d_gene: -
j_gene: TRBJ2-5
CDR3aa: CASSQEVTFQETQYF

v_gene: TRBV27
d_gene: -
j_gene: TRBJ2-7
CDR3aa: CASRGAAYEQYF

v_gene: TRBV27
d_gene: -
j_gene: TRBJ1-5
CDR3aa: CASKGGFNQPQHF

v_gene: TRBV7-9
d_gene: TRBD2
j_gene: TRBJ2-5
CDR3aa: CASSTGLAGTWGETQYF

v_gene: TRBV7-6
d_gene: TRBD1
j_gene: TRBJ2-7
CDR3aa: CASSVGQGFVQYF

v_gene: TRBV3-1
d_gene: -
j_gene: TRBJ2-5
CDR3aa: CASSWDPRGTQYF

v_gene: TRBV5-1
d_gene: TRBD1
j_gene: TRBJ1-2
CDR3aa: CASSISGTGYGYTF

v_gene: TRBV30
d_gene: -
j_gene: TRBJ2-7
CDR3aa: CAWTWDGVSYEQYF

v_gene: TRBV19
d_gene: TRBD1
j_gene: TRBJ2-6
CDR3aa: CASSIGTGGASGANVLTF

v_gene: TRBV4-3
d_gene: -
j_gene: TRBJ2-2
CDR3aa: CASSLQTNTGELFF

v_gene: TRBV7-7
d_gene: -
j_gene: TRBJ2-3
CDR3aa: CASSLVGGQDTQYF

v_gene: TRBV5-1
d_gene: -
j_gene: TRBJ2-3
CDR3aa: CASSLATGADTQYF

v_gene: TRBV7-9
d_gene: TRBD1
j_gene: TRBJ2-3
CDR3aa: CASSLGQGNSQDTQYF

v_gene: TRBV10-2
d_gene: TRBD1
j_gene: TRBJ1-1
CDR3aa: CASSEVTGGVAFF

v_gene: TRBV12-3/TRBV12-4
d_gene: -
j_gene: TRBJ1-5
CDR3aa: CASSLGQASQPQHF

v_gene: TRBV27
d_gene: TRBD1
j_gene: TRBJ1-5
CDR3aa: CASSLAGGGQPQHF

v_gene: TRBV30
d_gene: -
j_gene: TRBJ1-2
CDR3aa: CAWSVRQVANYGYTF

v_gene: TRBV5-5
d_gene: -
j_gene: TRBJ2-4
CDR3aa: CASSGRSAKNIQYF

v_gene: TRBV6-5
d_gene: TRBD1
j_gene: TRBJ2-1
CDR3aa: CASSPPPTGIYNEQFF

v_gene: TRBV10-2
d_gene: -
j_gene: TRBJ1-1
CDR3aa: CASSEIAGTNTEAFF

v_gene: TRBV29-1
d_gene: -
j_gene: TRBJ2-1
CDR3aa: CSAGGTEYNEQFF

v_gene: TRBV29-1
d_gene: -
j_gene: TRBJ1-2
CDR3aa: CSVTSERGYTF

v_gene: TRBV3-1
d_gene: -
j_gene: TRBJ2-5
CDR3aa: CASSRDFLAQETQYF

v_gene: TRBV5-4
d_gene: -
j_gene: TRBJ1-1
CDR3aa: CASSFRGNTEAFF

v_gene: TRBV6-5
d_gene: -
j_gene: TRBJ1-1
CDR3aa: CASSYSQGGGTEAFF

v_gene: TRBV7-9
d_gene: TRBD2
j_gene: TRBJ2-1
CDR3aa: CASSLAIAGLNEQFF

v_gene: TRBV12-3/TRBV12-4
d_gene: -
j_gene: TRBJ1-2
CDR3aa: CASSFGGQGDYGYTF

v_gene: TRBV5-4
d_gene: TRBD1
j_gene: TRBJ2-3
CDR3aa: CASSLDRASTDTQYF

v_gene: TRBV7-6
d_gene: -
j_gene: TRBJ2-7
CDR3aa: CASSRTESSYEQYF

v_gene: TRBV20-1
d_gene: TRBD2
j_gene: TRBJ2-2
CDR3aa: CSALAGYGATGELFF

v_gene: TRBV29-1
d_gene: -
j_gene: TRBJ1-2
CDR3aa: CSVLEFSNYGYTF

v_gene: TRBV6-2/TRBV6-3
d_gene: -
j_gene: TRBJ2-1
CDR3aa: CASSRSSGPTYNEQFF

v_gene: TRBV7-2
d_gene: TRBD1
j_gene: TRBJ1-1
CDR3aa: CASSAYRGLTEVFF

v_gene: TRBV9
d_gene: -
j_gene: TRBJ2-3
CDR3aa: CASSVAALTDTQYF

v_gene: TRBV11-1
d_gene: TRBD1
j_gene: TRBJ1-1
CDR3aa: CASSLDRGNTEAFF

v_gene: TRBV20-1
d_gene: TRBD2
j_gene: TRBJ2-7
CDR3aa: CSATGLAGVSYEQYF

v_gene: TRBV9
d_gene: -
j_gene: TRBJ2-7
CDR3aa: CASSVEPISYEQYF